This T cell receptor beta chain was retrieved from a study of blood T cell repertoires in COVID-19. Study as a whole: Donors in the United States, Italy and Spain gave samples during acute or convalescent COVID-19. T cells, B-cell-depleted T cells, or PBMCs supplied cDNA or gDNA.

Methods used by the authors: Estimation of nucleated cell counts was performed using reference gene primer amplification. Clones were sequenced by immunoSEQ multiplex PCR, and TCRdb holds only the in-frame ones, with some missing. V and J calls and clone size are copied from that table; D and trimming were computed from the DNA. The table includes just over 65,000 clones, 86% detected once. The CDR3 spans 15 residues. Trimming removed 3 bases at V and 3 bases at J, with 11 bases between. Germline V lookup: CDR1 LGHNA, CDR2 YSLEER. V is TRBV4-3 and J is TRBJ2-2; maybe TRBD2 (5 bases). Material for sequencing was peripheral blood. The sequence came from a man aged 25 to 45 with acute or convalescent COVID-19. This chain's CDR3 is CASSQAGGYTGELFF. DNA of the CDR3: TGCGCCAGCAGCCAGGCAGGAGGTTACACCGGGGAGCTGTTTTTT.